The 2 T cell receptor beta chains presented below share a single source sample, sequenced in a study of Tregs in tolerant kidney transplant recipients. Here immunoSEQ multiplex PCR was the method, and the copy in TCRdb shows in-frame clones only, minus some. The data contain about 46,000 clones, under 95% of them seen just once; the ten biggest clones take up about 0.76%. Sequenced material: Tregs from blood. The receptor source for this set is a human donor in good health.

The rearrangement joins TRBV11-2 to TRBJ1-2; the D gene is possibly TRBD1 (6 bases). Trimming took 5 bases from V and 7 from J, leaving 14 bases between them. The CDR3 covers 13 residues. Germline V gives CDR1 SGHAT, CDR2 FQNNGV. The CDR3 bases are TGTGCCAGCAGCCACACAGGGTTAAGTGGCTACACCTTC. It specifies CASSHTGLSGYTF.

V usage is TRBV11-2 and J usage is TRBJ2-7; 8 bases line up with TRBD1. J gave up 3 bases and V 5 bases, and 6 bases lay outside the gene matches. CDR1 and CDR2 (germline): SGHAT, FQNNGV. CDR3 length: 14 amino acids. CDR3 protein: CASSRGQGYYEQYF. The DNA of the CDR3 is TGTGCCAGCAGCCGAGGACAGGGTTACTACGAGCAGTACTTC.